This is a list of T cell receptor beta chains from one sample in a study of regulatory T cells in long-lasting Graves disease. TCRdb independently ran MiXCR on the multiplex PCR reads; one entry per CDR3 protein. This table has about 460,000 distinct CDR3 sequences, 20% to 25% appearing once. The source material was peripheral blood mononuclear cells (PBMCs), sampled when the disease was refractory, from a patient treated with antithyroid drugs. These receptors all come from a female donor with Graves disease. Each CDR3 is given with its conserved first and last residue. The order of the fields is D gene, clone size, V gene, J gene, CDR3 protein, CDR3 DNA. The D gene is left open where the match is weak. The size entry is marked missing in some rows and otherwise reads once, few, many or a size class.

D gene: -
clone size: many
V gene: TRBV7-9
J gene: TRBJ1-1
CDR3 protein: CASSLGRSNTEAFF
CDR3 DNA: TGTGCCAGCAGCTTAGGACGGAGTAACACTGAAGCTTTCTTT

D gene: -
clone size: -
V gene: TRBV6-2/TRBV6-3
J gene: TRBJ2-5
CDR3 protein: CASSHGAGSLNQGTQYF
CDR3 DNA: TGTGCCAGCAGCCATGGGGCCGGGAGCCTAAACCAAGGGACCCAGTACTTC

D gene: TRBD1
clone size: many
V gene: TRBV7-2
J gene: TRBJ1-1
CDR3 protein: CASSPRQGGWTEAFF
CDR3 DNA: TGTGCCAGCAGCCCGAGACAGGGTGGGTGGACTGAAGCTTTCTTT

D gene: TRBD1
clone size: -
V gene: TRBV6-2/TRBV6-3
J gene: TRBJ2-6
CDR3 protein: CANSKDRDPGANVLTF
CDR3 DNA: TGTGCCAACAGTAAGGACAGGGATCCTGGGGCCAACGTCCTGACTTTC

D gene: TRBD1
clone size: many
V gene: TRBV25-1
J gene: TRBJ1-4
CDR3 protein: CASSDMTGGLEKLFF
CDR3 DNA: TGTGCCAGCAGTGACATGACAGGGGGTCTTGAAAAACTGTTTTTT

D gene: TRBD1
clone size: many
V gene: TRBV15
J gene: TRBJ1-4
CDR3 protein: CATSPKTGGDEKLFF
CDR3 DNA: TGTGCCACCAGCCCGAAGACAGGGGGTGATGAAAAACTGTTTTTT

D gene: -
clone size: few
V gene: TRBV15
J gene: TRBJ2-7
CDR3 protein: CATSRDGAVQYF
CDR3 DNA: TGTGCCACCAGCAGAGATGGCGCAGTGCAGTACTTC

D gene: TRBD1
clone size: many
V gene: TRBV11-3
J gene: TRBJ1-5
CDR3 protein: CASLGQVNQPQHF
CDR3 DNA: TGTGCCAGCCTCGGACAGGTCAATCAGCCCCAGCATTTT

D gene: -
clone size: -
V gene: TRBV10-2
J gene: TRBJ1-6
CDR3 protein: CASSGRGKNSPLHF
CDR3 DNA: TGCGCCAGCAGTGGAAGGGGGAAGAATTCACCCCTCCACTTT

D gene: -
clone size: many
V gene: TRBV28
J gene: TRBJ1-2
CDR3 protein: CASSFDSPFADGYTF
CDR3 DNA: TGTGCCAGCAGTTTTGACAGTCCCTTTGCGGATGGCTACACCTTC

D gene: -
clone size: many
V gene: TRBV20-1
J gene: TRBJ1-1
CDR3 protein: CSAQGPLNTEAFF
CDR3 DNA: TGCAGTGCCCAGGGACCCCTGAACACTGAAGCTTTCTTT

D gene: TRBD1
clone size: few
V gene: TRBV19
J gene: TRBJ2-5
CDR3 protein: CASTETGGGKETQYF
CDR3 DNA: TGTGCCAGTACCGAGACAGGGGGAGGTAAAGAGACCCAGTACTTC

D gene: -
clone size: -
V gene: TRBV11-2
J gene: TRBJ2-2
CDR3 protein: CASSQTFGGELFF
CDR3 DNA: TGCGCCAGCAGCCAAACGTTTGGCGGGGAGCTGTTTTTT

D gene: -
clone size: few
V gene: TRBV28
J gene: TRBJ1-6
CDR3 protein: CASSVNSPLHF
CDR3 DNA: TGTGCCAGCAGTGTTAATTCACCCCTCCACTTT

D gene: -
clone size: many
V gene: TRBV6-1
J gene: TRBJ2-5
CDR3 protein: CASIDSGYFQETQYF
CDR3 DNA: TGTGCCAGCATAGACAGTGGCTACTTTCAAGAGACCCAGTACTTC

D gene: -
clone size: -
V gene: TRBV4-1
J gene: TRBJ1-5
CDR3 protein: CASSPWVDGGSNQPQHF
CDR3 DNA: TGCGCCAGCAGCCCCTGGGTCGACGGGGGAAGCAATCAGCCCCAGCATTTT

D gene: -
clone size: -
V gene: TRBV5-1
J gene: TRBJ1-3
CDR3 protein: CASSLATGTTSGNTIYF
CDR3 DNA: TGCGCCAGCAGCTTGGCAACTGGGACAACTTCTGGAAACACCATATATTTT

D gene: -
clone size: many
V gene: TRBV2
J gene: TRBJ1-1
CDR3 protein: CASSALDLYTEAFF
CDR3 DNA: TGTGCCAGCAGTGCGTTGGATCTCTACACTGAAGCTTTCTTT

D gene: -
clone size: -
V gene: TRBV7-2
J gene: TRBJ1-3
CDR3 protein: CASSLGTADSGNTIYF
CDR3 DNA: TGTGCCAGCAGCTTAGGGACAGCAGACTCTGGAAACACCATATATTTT

D gene: TRBD2
clone size: -
V gene: TRBV9
J gene: TRBJ2-7
CDR3 protein: CASSQLGGGRSSYEQYF
CDR3 DNA: TGTGCCAGCAGCCAACTCGGGGGGGGGAGGAGCTCCTACGAGCAGTACTTC

D gene: TRBD2
clone size: -
V gene: TRBV12-3/TRBV12-4
J gene: TRBJ2-3
CDR3 protein: CASSVAGQTDAQYF
CDR3 DNA: TGTGCCAGCAGCGTAGCGGGTCAAACAGATGCGCAGTATTTT

D gene: TRBD1
clone size: many
V gene: TRBV7-9
J gene: TRBJ1-1
CDR3 protein: CASSFSPTGVNTEAFF
CDR3 DNA: TGTGCCAGCAGTTTCTCCCCGACAGGGGTGAACACTGAAGCTTTCTTT

D gene: TRBD2
clone size: many
V gene: TRBV6-5
J gene: TRBJ2-5
CDR3 protein: CASSYTSGGPETQYF
CDR3 DNA: TGTGCCAGCAGTTACACTAGCGGGGGTCCAGAGACCCAGTACTTC

D gene: -
clone size: many
V gene: TRBV12-3/TRBV12-4
J gene: TRBJ2-7
CDR3 protein: CASSPSWRGYEQYF
CDR3 DNA: TGTGCCAGCAGTCCTAGCTGGAGAGGCTACGAGCAGTACTTC

D gene: -
clone size: -
V gene: TRBV29-1
J gene: TRBJ2-4
CDR3 protein: CSVIGVREAKNIQYF
CDR3 DNA: TGCAGCGTAATCGGGGTAAGGGAAGCCAAAAACATTCAGTACTTC

D gene: TRBD1
clone size: many
V gene: TRBV6-2/TRBV6-3
J gene: TRBJ2-5
CDR3 protein: CASGTRGPETQYF
CDR3 DNA: TGTGCCAGCGGGACCAGGGGGCCAGAGACCCAGTACTTC

D gene: -
clone size: -
V gene: TRBV29-1
J gene: TRBJ2-5
CDR3 protein: CSFREWETQYF
CDR3 DNA: TGCAGCTTTAGGGAGTGGGAGACCCAGTACTTC

D gene: TRBD1
clone size: many
V gene: TRBV7-2
J gene: TRBJ2-7
CDR3 protein: CASSSPGGDEQYF
CDR3 DNA: TGTGCCAGCAGCTCCCCAGGGGGAGACGAGCAGTACTTC

D gene: -
clone size: -
V gene: TRBV18
J gene: TRBJ2-5
CDR3 protein: CASSPGKWDKQETQYF
CDR3 DNA: TGTGCCAGCTCACCAGGAAAGTGGGACAAACAAGAGACCCAGTACTTC

D gene: -
clone size: -
V gene: TRBV10-3
J gene: TRBJ1-5
CDR3 protein: CAISGGVGADQPQHF
CDR3 DNA: TGTGCCATCAGTGGGGGGGTTGGGGCCGACCAGCCCCAGCATTTT

D gene: -
clone size: -
V gene: TRBV5-6
J gene: TRBJ1-5
CDR3 protein: CASSHLGSNQPQHF
CDR3 DNA: TGTGCCAGCAGCCATCTGGGTAGCAATCAGCCCCAGCATTTT

D gene: -
clone size: -
V gene: TRBV3-1
J gene: TRBJ1-1
CDR3 protein: CASSHARGGTEAFF
CDR3 DNA: TGTGCCAGCAGCCATGCCCGGGGTGGGACTGAAGCTTTCTTT

D gene: -
clone size: many
V gene: TRBV20-1
J gene: TRBJ2-7
CDR3 protein: CSARDRTASYEQYF
CDR3 DNA: TGCAGTGCTAGAGATCGGACAGCTTCCTACGAGCAGTACTTC

D gene: TRBD1
clone size: many
V gene: TRBV7-8
J gene: TRBJ1-5
CDR3 protein: CASSGPGGHQPQHF
CDR3 DNA: TGTGCCAGCTCGGGGCCAGGGGGTCATCAGCCCCAGCATTTT

D gene: -
clone size: few
V gene: TRBV20-1
J gene: TRBJ1-1
CDR3 protein: CSAIKQGNTEAFF
CDR3 DNA: TGCAGTGCCATAAAACAGGGAAACACTGAAGCTTTCTTT

D gene: -
clone size: many
V gene: TRBV29-1
J gene: TRBJ1-1
CDR3 protein: CSVPVAGGREAFF
CDR3 DNA: TGCAGCGTCCCCGTGGCGGGAGGGCGGGAAGCTTTCTTT